This T cell receptor beta chain was identified in a study of blood T cell repertoires in COVID-19. Study information: T cells, B-cell-depleted T cells, or PBMCs supplied cDNA or gDNA.

Original analysis: It was from reference gene primer amplification that nucleated cell counts were estimated. Profiling relied on immunoSEQ multiplex PCR, and the TCRdb table lists in-frame clones only, not all of them. V and J calls and clone size come straight from that table; D and trimming were deduced from the DNA. Here the sample spans about 150,000 clones, 80% to 90% being singletons. CDR1 is MNHEY and CDR2 is SMNVEV in the germline V gene (reference sequence). Deletions cut 5 bases from V and 0 bases from J, with 20 bases between. This CDR3 spans 18 amino acids. Material for sequencing was peripheral blood. This chain joins TRBV27 and TRBJ1-3; D perhaps matches TRBD1 (6 bases). The clonotype was recovered from a man aged 70-80 years with acute or convalescent COVID-19. The CDR3 spells CASSAITGPQPSGNTIYF. CDR3 DNA: TGTGCCAGCAGTGCGATAACAGGGCCCCAACCCTCTGGAAACACCATATATTTT.